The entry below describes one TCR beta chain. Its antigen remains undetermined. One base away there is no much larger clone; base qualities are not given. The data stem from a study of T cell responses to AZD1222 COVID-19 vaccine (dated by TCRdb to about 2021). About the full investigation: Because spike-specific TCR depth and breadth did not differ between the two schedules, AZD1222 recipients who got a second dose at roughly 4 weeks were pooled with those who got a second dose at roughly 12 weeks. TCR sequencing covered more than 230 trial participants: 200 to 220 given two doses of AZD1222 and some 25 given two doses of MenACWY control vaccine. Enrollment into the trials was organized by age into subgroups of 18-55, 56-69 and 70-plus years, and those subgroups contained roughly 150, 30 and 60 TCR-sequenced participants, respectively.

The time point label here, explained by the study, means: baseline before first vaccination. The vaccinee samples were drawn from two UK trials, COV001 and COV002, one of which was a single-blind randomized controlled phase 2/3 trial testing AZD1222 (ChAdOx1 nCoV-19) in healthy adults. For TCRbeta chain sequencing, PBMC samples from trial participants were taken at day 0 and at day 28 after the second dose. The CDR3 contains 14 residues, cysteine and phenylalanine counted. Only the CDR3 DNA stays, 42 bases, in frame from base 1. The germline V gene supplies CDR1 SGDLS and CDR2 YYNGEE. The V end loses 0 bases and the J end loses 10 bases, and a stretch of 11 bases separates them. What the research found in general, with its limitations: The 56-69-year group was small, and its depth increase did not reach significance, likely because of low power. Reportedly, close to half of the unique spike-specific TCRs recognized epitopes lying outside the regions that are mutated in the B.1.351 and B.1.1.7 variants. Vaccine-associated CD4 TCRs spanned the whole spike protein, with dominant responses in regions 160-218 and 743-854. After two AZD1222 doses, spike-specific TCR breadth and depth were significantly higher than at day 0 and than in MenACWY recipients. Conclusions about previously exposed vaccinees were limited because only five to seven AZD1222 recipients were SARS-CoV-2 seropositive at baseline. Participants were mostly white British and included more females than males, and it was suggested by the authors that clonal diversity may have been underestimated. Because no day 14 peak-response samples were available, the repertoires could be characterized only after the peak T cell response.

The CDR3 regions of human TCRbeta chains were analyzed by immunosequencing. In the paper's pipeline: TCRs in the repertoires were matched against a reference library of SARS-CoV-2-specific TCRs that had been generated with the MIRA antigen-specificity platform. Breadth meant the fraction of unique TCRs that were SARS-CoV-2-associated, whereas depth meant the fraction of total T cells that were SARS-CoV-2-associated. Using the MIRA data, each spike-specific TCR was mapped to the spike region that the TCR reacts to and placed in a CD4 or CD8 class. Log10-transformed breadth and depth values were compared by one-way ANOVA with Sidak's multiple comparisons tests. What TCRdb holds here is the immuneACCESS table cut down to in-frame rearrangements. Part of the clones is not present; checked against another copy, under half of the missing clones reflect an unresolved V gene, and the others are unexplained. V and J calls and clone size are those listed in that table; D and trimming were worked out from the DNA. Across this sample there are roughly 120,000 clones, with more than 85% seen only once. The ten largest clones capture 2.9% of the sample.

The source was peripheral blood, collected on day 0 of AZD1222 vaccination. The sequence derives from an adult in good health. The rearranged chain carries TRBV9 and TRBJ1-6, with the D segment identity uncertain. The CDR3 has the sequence CASSVEQQGSPLHF. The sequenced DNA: TGTGCCAGCAGCGTAGAACAGCAAGGGTCACCCCTCCACTTT. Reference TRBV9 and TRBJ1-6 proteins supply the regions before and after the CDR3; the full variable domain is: DSGVTQTPKHLITATGQRVTLRCSPRSGDLSVYWYQQSLDQGLQFLIQYYNGEERAKGNILERFSAQQFPDLHSELNLSSLELGDSALYFCASSVEQQGSPLHFGNGTRLTVT.